What follows is one T cell receptor (beta chain) and its context. What it recognizes is unknown. The CDR3 covers 19 residues. The germline gives CDR1 SGDLS, CDR2 YYNGEE. V trimming: 4 bases; J trimming: 5 bases; junction bases outside the gene matches: 18. This specimen belongs to a study of cytomegalovirus exposure and HLA in healthy donors. About the study: Of the donors genotyped, several hundred in all, 80% to 85% fell in the Caucasian-associated ancestry cluster.

Researchers ran the PCR with 60 Vbeta and 13 Jbeta primers. Authors' processing steps: The authors later counted roughly 79 million unique TCR beta chains, about 11 million of them shared. This table comes from immunoSEQ multiplex PCR, and its TCRdb copy is limited to in-frame clones, with some not included. D and trimming come from the DNA, and the V and J calls and clone size come from that table. The table includes 120,000 or so clones, over 65% detected once. Whole-study findings and limits: Under in vitro conditions, a few CMV-associated chains were confirmed as specific for CMV antigens.

The receptor comes from a man aged 35 to 55 in good health and CMV-seropositive. The genes are TRBV9 and TRBJ2-1; 10 bases align to TRBD1. The source material was PBMCs. This CDR3 reads CASSPRRTGGAADHNEQFF. The CDR3 nucleotides read TGTGCCAGCAGCCCCCGTCGGACAGGGGGTGCAGCGGACCACAATGAGCAGTTCTTC.